This is a list of T cell receptor beta chains from one sample in a study of blood T cell repertoires in COVID-19. Produced via immunoSEQ multiplex PCR; TCRdb's table is partial and in-frame only. The profile covers around 58,000 clones, with about 91% appearing a single time and around 7.3% taken by the ten largest. The material sequenced was peripheral blood. The receptor set was obtained from a woman aged 55-70 years with active or convalescent COVID-19. Both conserved end residues are part of each CDR3. The D gene is left open where the match is weak. Size tells how often a clone was seen (once, few, many) or the class of an expanded clone, and some rows leave it out.

>14|TRBJ1-2|TRBV9|-|TRBD1
TGTGCCAGCAGCGACCCTCCCGGGACAGACGGCTACACCTTC
CASSDPPGTDGYTF
>15|TRBJ2-1|TRBV30|-|-
TGTGCCTGGAGTGTAATGGGTAGATCGGGGTATGAGCAGTTCTTC
CAWSVMGRSGYEQFF
>15|TRBJ1-5|TRBV30|-|TRBD1
TGTGCCTGGACGGGACAGGGAACTTCCAATCAGCCCCAGCATTTT
CAWTGQGTSNQPQHF
>12|TRBJ1-5|TRBV7-9|-|-
TGTGCCAGCAGCCCAGGACAGCAGCCCCAGCATTTT
CASSPGQQPQHF
>14|TRBJ1-5|TRBV15|-|TRBD1
TGTGCCACCAGCAGGGACAGGGGAAATCAGCCCCAGCATTTT
CATSRDRGNQPQHF
>13|TRBJ2-7|TRBV4-2|-|TRBD2
TGTGCCAGCAGCCAAGAGACGGGAGGCGAGCAGTACTTC
CASSQETGGEQYF
>17|TRBJ2-5|TRBV7-9|-|-
TGTGCCAGCAGCCCCACGGGACTCCTTCCCGAACAAGAGACCCAGTACTTC
CASSPTGLLPEQETQYF
>13|TRBJ2-1|TRBV7-9|-|-
TGTGCCAGCAGCTTTCAAGAGGACAGTCAAGAGTTCTTC
CASSFQEDSQEFF
>14|TRBJ1-3|TRBV9|-|TRBD1
TGTGCCAGCAGCGGGACAGGGCCTGGAAACACCATATATTTT
CASSGTGPGNTIYF
>13|TRBJ1-2|TRBV19|-|TRBD1
TGTGCCAGTAGCCCGACAGGGAACTATGGCTACACCTTC
CASSPTGNYGYTF
>14|TRBJ1-4|TRBV28|-|-
TGTGCCAGCAGTTTAGGGGGGGCTAATGAAAAACTGTTTTTT
CASSLGGANEKLFF
>12|TRBJ2-3|TRBV6-5|-|-
TGTGCCAGCACTTCCCGCGCGGATACGCAGTATTTT
CASTSRADTQYF
>14|TRBJ2-1|TRBV5-1|-|TRBD1
TGCGCCAGCAGCTTGCACGGACAGGACAATGAGCAGTTCTTC
CASSLHGQDNEQFF
>16|TRBJ2-1|TRBV4-1|-|TRBD1
TGCGCCAGCAGCCAACTCGACAGGGCCTCCTACAATGAGCAGTTCTTC
CASSQLDRASYNEQFF
>17|TRBJ1-2|TRBV18|-|TRBD1
TGTGCCAGCTCACCAGCGGGACAGGGGGCGGCTAACTATGGCTACACCTTC
CASSPAGQGAANYGYTF
>15|TRBJ1-2|TRBV7-9|once|-
TGTGCCAGCAGCTTGCAGGGTTTCCCCGACTATGGCTACACCTTC
CASSLQGFPDYGYTF
>14|TRBJ1-5|TRBV27|-|-
TGTGCCAGCAGCCCCGTCCCGAGGGTTCAGCCCCAGCATTTT
CASSPVPRVQPQHF
>16|TRBJ2-7|TRBV7-6|-|TRBD2
TGTGCCAGCAGCCCACCCTTGGCGACTAGCGATAACGAGCAGTACTTC
CASSPPLATSDNEQYF
>16|TRBJ2-1|TRBV7-9|-|TRBD2
TGTGCCAGCAGCCCGGGACTAGCGGGCGGGTTCGAAGGGCAGTTCTTC
CASSPGLAGGFEGQFF
>14|TRBJ2-7|TRBV9|once|TRBD1
TGTGCCAGCAGCGTAGGACAGGGCCACTACGAGCAGTACTTC
CASSVGQGHYEQYF
>13|TRBJ1-5|TRBV21-1|-|-
TGTGCCAGCAGCCCCCCAGGGGACCAGCCCCAGCATTTT
CASSPPGDQPQHF
>15|TRBJ1-1|TRBV5-4|-|-
TGTGCCAGCAGCTTGGGGCAGGGGCGGAGGACTGAAGCTTTCTTT
CASSLGQGRRTEAFF
>16|TRBJ2-2|TRBV7-9|-|TRBD1
TGTGCCAGCAGCGGGGGACAGGGGCGAGGCACCGGGGAGCTGTTTTTT
CASSGGQGRGTGELFF
>13|TRBJ2-7|TRBV28|once|-
TGTGCCAGCAGCTCCGGGACATCTTACGAGCAGTACTTC
CASSSGTSYEQYF
>16|TRBJ1-6|TRBV10-3|-|TRBD1
TGTGCCACCGGCAACAGGGGAGAGGCCTATAATTCACCCCTCCACTTT
CATGNRGEAYNSPLHF
>14|TRBJ1-2|TRBV24-1|-|-
TGTGCCACCAGTGATCCAGGGGAAGGCTATGGCTACACCTTC
CATSDPGEGYGYTF
>14|TRBJ2-7|TRBV7-8|-|-
TGTGCCAGCAGCCCCGAATTCGGAGCCTACGAGCAGTACTTC
CASSPEFGAYEQYF
>15|TRBJ2-5|TRBV7-2|-|TRBD2
TGTGCCAGCAGCTCACGGCGGGAGACTGTGGAGACCCAGTACTTC
CASSSRRETVETQYF
>14|TRBJ2-3|TRBV7-3|-|-
TGTGCCAGCAGCTTAATAGCCAACCCAGATACGCAGTATTTT
CASSLIANPDTQYF
>15|TRBJ2-2|TRBV19|-|-
TGTGCCAGTAGTATATCCAGATTGAACACCGGGGAGCTGTTTTTT
CASSISRLNTGELFF
>14|TRBJ1-5|TRBV6-5|-|TRBD1
TGTGCCAGCACCGGACAGGGGTACAATCAGCCCCAGCATTTT
CASTGQGYNQPQHF
>13|TRBJ1-1|TRBV7-3|-|-
TGTGCCAGCAGCACCCGACAGAACACTGAAGCTTTCTTT
CASSTRQNTEAFF
>13|TRBJ1-5|TRBV30|-|-
TGTGCCTGGAGTGGTCAGGGGCGTCAGCCCCAGCATTTT
CAWSGQGRQPQHF
>12|TRBJ1-2|TRBV7-9|-|TRBD1
TGTGCCAGCAGTCAGACAGGGGATGGCTACACCTTC
CASSQTGDGYTF
>17|TRBJ1-5|TRBV19|few|-
TGTGCCAGTAGTAGGTCCAGGGGCAATAGGAGCAATCAGCCCCAGCATTTT
CASSRSRGNRSNQPQHF
>11|TRBJ1-2|TRBV19|-|-
TGTGCCAGTACAGGGGCCTATGGCTACACCTTC
CASTGAYGYTF
>15|TRBJ1-5|TRBV5-6|-|-
TGTGCCAGCAGCTTGCGTTTAGGAGGTCATCAGCCCCAGCATTTT
CASSLRLGGHQPQHF
>13|TRBJ1-2|TRBV19|-|TRBD1
TGTGCCAGTAGCACAGGGGAAGGCTATGGCTACACCTTC
CASSTGEGYGYTF
>13|TRBJ2-2|TRBV28|-|-
TGTGCCAGCAGCAAACAGGGAATTGGGGAGCTGTTTTTT
CASSKQGIGELFF
>16|TRBJ1-1|TRBV28|-|TRBD1
TGTGCCAGCAGTTTATTGGTGGGACAGGGGAACACTGAAGCTTTCTTT
CASSLLVGQGNTEAFF
>15|TRBJ1-3|TRBV10-2|-|-
TGCGCCAGCAGTGATTCCGGTCTCTCTGGAAACACCATATATTTT
CASSDSGLSGNTIYF
>13|TRBJ1-2|TRBV29-1|-|-
TGCAGCGTTGATGGACTCCCCAAAGGAGGCTACACCTTC
CSVDGLPKGGYTF
>15|TRBJ1-4|TRBV5-4|-|-
TGTGCCAGCAGCTTGGATGGAGGGTTGGGAGAAAAACTGTTTTTT
CASSLDGGLGEKLFF
>14|TRBJ1-6|TRBV28|-|-
TGTGCCAGCAGTTTTGACAGATCTAATTCACCCCTCCACTTT
CASSFDRSNSPLHF
>16|TRBJ2-3|TRBV7-3|-|TRBD2
TGTGCCAGCAGCTTAACTCCTAGCGGGAGGGAGAATACGCAGTATTTT
CASSLTPSGRENTQYF
>13|TRBJ1-2|TRBV5-1|-|TRBD1
TGCGCCAGCACAGGGGGTTCAAACTATGGCTACACCTTC
CASTGGSNYGYTF
>14|TRBJ2-6|TRBV27|-|-
TGTGCCAGCAGAACGGGCTCTGGGGCCAACGTCCTGACTTTC
CASRTGSGANVLTF
>20|TRBJ1-5|TRBV19|-|-
TGTGCCAGTAGTATACTGTTTCCGGGGGGGCGACGGTCTGAGGATCAGCCCCAGCATTTT
CASSILFPGGRRSEDQPQHF
>12|TRBJ1-1|TRBV14|-|-
TGTGCCAGCAGCCAAGAGAGGCATCGGGCTTTCTTT
CASSQERHRAFF
>14|TRBJ2-7|TRBV5-4|once|-
TGTGCCAGCAGCTTGCAGGAGGGCCCTCGAGAGCAGTACTTC
CASSLQEGPREQYF
>16|TRBJ1-5|TRBV20-1|-|-
TGCAGTGCTAGTCCCCAGGGGCGGAGTAATAATCAGCCCCAGCATTTT
CSASPQGRSNNQPQHF
>15|TRBJ2-1|TRBV29-1|-|TRBD2
TGCAGCGTTCTACCTCACGGGACTAGAGACAATGAGCAGTTCTTC
CSVLPHGTRDNEQFF
>14|TRBJ1-2|TRBV7-9|-|-
TGTGCCAGCAGTTCAGCAGGGGCAGACTATGGCTACACCTTC
CASSSAGADYGYTF